This T cell receptor beta chain was recorded in a study of long-term antiretroviral therapy in people with HIV. The CDR3 has 14 amino acids. V lost 4 bases and J lost 4; bases outside the gene matches: 6. Germline CDR1 and CDR2: SEHNR and FQNEAQ (reference sequence). The run of the v3.0 immunoSEQ assay was at survey level. TCRdb keeps only in-frame clones here, not all; method: immunoSEQ multiplex PCR. Here the sample spans 36,000 or so clones, roughly 82% being singletons. The sequencing used unsorted PBMCs, collected 0.6 years after starting antiretroviral therapy. This clonotype was sampled from a man aged 18-30 years with HIV. This chain connects TRBV7-9 to TRBJ2-5; 7 bases are shared with TRBD1. In nucleotides, the CDR3 is TGTGCCAGCAGCTCGACAGGGTGGGGAGAGACCCAGTACTTC. Translation gives CASSSTGWGETQYF. Full variable domain (missing parts from reference TRBV7-9 and TRBJ2-5): DTGVSQNPRHKITKRGQNVTFRCDPISEHNRLYWYRQTLGQGPEFLTYFQNEAQLEKSRLLSDRFSAERPKGSFSTLEIQRTEQGDSAMYLCASSSTGWGETQYFGPGTRLLVL.